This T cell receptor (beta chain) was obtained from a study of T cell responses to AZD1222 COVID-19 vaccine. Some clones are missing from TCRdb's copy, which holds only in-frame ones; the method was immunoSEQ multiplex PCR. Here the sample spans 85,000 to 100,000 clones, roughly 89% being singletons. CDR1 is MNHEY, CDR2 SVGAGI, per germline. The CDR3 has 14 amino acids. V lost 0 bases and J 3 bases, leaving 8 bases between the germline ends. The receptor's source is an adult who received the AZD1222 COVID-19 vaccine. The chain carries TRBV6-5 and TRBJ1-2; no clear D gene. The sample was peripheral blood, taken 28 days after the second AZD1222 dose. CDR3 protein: CASSYSGSYYGYTF. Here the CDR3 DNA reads TGTGCCAGCAGTTACTCGGGCAGTTACTATGGCTACACCTTC.